A selection of T cell receptor beta chains follows, all from one sample in a study of CD8 T cells in ankylosing spondylitis. In TCRdb, the 5' RACE reads were re-called with MiXCR into one record per CDR3 protein. The table includes 500,000 or so distinct CDR3 sequences, about 5.4% detected once. The sequencing input was blood, either unsorted or a sorted T cell fraction (not recorded which). The receptor set was obtained from a male donor with ankylosing spondylitis. The CDR3 runs from the conserved cysteine through the conserved F or W. A D gene is named only where the DNA matches it firmly. Part of the rows lack a size; the others show once, few, many or a class for expanded clones.

d_gene	v_gene	abundance	j_gene	CDR3nt	CDR3aa
TRBD1	TRBV7-6	many	TRBJ1-6	TGTGCCAGCAGCGCACAGGGGGCACGGTCACCCCTCCACTTT	CASSAQGARSPLHF
.	TRBV25-1	many	TRBJ2-1	TGTGCCAGCAGTGAGGGAGGACCCCGAAATGAGCAGTTCTTC	CASSEGGPRNEQFF
.	TRBV12-3/TRBV12-4	many	TRBJ1-3	TGTGCCAGCAGTTTTCGGGGCTCTGGAAACACCATATATTTT	CASSFRGSGNTIYF
.	TRBV29-1	many	TRBJ1-5	TGCAGCGTTCTCTTGAGCGACAGGAATTATCAGCCCCAGCATTTT	CSVLLSDRNYQPQHF
.	TRBV20-1	many	TRBJ1-1	TGCAGTGCTAGAGAGCAGTGGACTGAAGCTTTCTTT	CSAREQWTEAFF
TRBD1	TRBV5-1	many	TRBJ2-7	TGCGCCAGCGGATTAGGGACAGGGTCCCCCGAGCAGTACTTC	CASGLGTGSPEQYF
.	TRBV4-2	.	TRBJ2-3	TGTGCCAGCAGCCAGGGGGCTAGCGTCTATAGCACAGATACGCAGTATTTT	CASSQGASVYSTDTQYF
TRBD2	TRBV4-3	many	TRBJ2-1	TGCGCCAGCAAAGACTCAGCGGGGCACAATGAGCAGTTCTTC	CASKDSAGHNEQFF
TRBD1	TRBV6-1	many	TRBJ1-3	TGTGCCAGCAACGGCGGGACAGGGGCTGGAAACACCATATATTTT	CASNGGTGAGNTIYF
.	TRBV5-1	many	TRBJ1-1	TGCGCCAGCAGCTTGGCCGCGGGTATGGGCACTGAAGCTTTCTTT	CASSLAAGMGTEAFF
TRBD2	TRBV7-8	many	TRBJ2-3	TGTGCCAGCAGCTTCCAGAGCGGGAGGTATGGGACAGATACGCAGTATTTT	CASSFQSGRYGTDTQYF
TRBD1	TRBV12-3/TRBV12-4	many	TRBJ1-2	TGTGCCAGCAGACTTGGACAGGGCCATGGCTACACCTTC	CASRLGQGHGYTF
TRBD1	TRBV9	many	TRBJ1-5	TGTGCCAGCAGCGTAGATGGGACAGGGTATCAGCCCCAGCATTTT	CASSVDGTGYQPQHF
.	TRBV6-5	many	TRBJ2-1	TGTGCCAGCAGGTTAGGGGGGGCCAACAATGAGCAGTTCTTC	CASRLGGANNEQFF
.	TRBV12-3/TRBV12-4	many	TRBJ2-1	TGTGCCAGCAGTGGCCATAGCGGAGACTCCTACAATGAGCAGTTCTTC	CASSGHSGDSYNEQFF
.	TRBV5-1	many	TRBJ1-4	TGCGCCAGCAGCTTATTTCACCTAAATGAAAAACTGTTTTTT	CASSLFHLNEKLFF
.	TRBV20-1	many	TRBJ1-2	TGCAGTGCTAGGCCTCCGCAGAAGGACTATGGCTACACCTTC	CSARPPQKDYGYTF
.	TRBV20-1	many	TRBJ2-1	TGCAGTGCTAGTACGATTAGGCGGGCACGTTACAATGAGCAGTTCTTC	CSASTIRRARYNEQFF
TRBD2	TRBV5-6	many	TRBJ2-2	TGTGCCAGCAGCTGGTGGACTAGCGGGGTTGCCGGGGAGCTGTTTTTT	CASSWWTSGVAGELFF
.	TRBV5-5	many	TRBJ2-2	TGTGCCAGCAGCCCCGGGTCTTCGAACACCGGGGAGCTGTTTTTT	CASSPGSSNTGELFF
.	TRBV21-1	.	TRBJ2-7	TGTGCCAGCAGCAAACCCCTGACAGAAGGGCTGAGCGACGAGCAGTACTTC	CASSKPLTEGLSDEQYF
TRBD1	TRBV12-3/TRBV12-4	.	TRBJ2-5	TGTGCCAGCAGTGAGACAGGGCACTTCCAAGAGACCCAGTACTTC	CASSETGHFQETQYF
.	TRBV12-3/TRBV12-4	many	TRBJ1-2	TGTGCCAGCAGTTCTAGGCGGGGAGGCTATGGCTACACCTTC	CASSSRRGGYGYTF
.	TRBV18	many	TRBJ1-1	TGTGCCAGCTCAGTGGTGGCAGGTCCCGAAGCTTTCTTT	CASSVVAGPEAFF
.	TRBV5-6	many	TRBJ1-2	TGTGCCAGCAGCTTGGGGAGCCAGGGTGCCTCGATTCCTGGCTACACCTTC	CASSLGSQGASIPGYTF
.	TRBV29-1	many	TRBJ2-1	TGCAGCGTAATCCGTCGGAATGAGCAGTTCTTC	CSVIRRNEQFF
TRBD2	TRBV5-6	many	TRBJ2-2	TGTGCCAGCAGCGCCCCCGGGACTACCTTCCGGAGGACCGGGGAGCTGTTTTTT	CASSAPGTTFRRTGELFF
.	TRBV5-1	many	TRBJ2-4	TGCGCCAGCAGCTTAGGGGGATTTGGCAAAAACATTCAGTACTTC	CASSLGGFGKNIQYF
.	TRBV25-1	many	TRBJ2-3	TGTGCCAGCAGTGAAGTACGACTGTTAGATACGCAGTATTTT	CASSEVRLLDTQYF
TRBD1	TRBV7-9	many	TRBJ2-5	TGTGCCAGCAGCAACCGGGACAGGGGAATGGGTGAGACCCAGTACTTC	CASSNRDRGMGETQYF
.	TRBV5-1	many	TRBJ2-1	TGCGCCAGCAGCGGGATGGACGGGGGCAATGAGCAGTTCTTC	CASSGMDGGNEQFF
.	TRBV20-1	many	TRBJ1-6	TGCAGTGCTCTGGACAGAATGAGCTCCTATAATTCACCCCTCCACTTT	CSALDRMSSYNSPLHF
.	TRBV7-9	many	TRBJ1-2	TGTGCCAGCACTAAAGGGGACTATGGCTACACCTTC	CASTKGDYGYTF
.	TRBV6-1	many	TRBJ2-3	TGTGCCAGCAGTCTGTCGTCTCTTCGTGATACGCAGTATTTT	CASSLSSLRDTQYF
.	TRBV29-1	many	TRBJ2-5	TGCAGCGTGCTAACAACAGGGAATGAAGAGACCCAGTACTTC	CSVLTTGNEETQYF
.	TRBV27	many	TRBJ2-7	TGTGCCAGCAGTTTATCTATAACTGGGTACGAGCAGTACTTC	CASSLSITGYEQYF
.	TRBV7-2	many	TRBJ2-1	TGTGCCAGCAGTGTGATCGGGGATGAGCAGTTCTTC	CASSVIGDEQFF
.	TRBV7-2	few	TRBJ2-4	TGTGCCAGCAGCTTAACGGCAGGGCCAGTTCAGTACTTC	CASSLTAGPVQYF
.	TRBV20-1	few	TRBJ2-1	TGCAGTGCTAGAGTGGGCAATGAGCAGTTCTTC	CSARVGNEQFF
.	TRBV12-3/TRBV12-4	many	TRBJ2-7	TGTGCCAGCAGTTTAGCCGGGTCCTCTTCTAAGCAGTACTTC	CASSLAGSSSKQYF
.	TRBV5-1	few	TRBJ2-7	TGCGCCAGCAGCCTGGTCGGGAGAGACAGAATCTACGAGCAGTACTTC	CASSLVGRDRIYEQYF
.	TRBV6-1	many	TRBJ1-1	TGTGCCCAACAAGGGGTGTTGCTGAACACTGAAGCTTTCTTT	CAQQGVLLNTEAFF
.	TRBV20-1	many	TRBJ2-2	TGCAGTGCTAGTACGTCTTCTCAAATACGGACCGGGGAGCTGTTTTTT	CSASTSSQIRTGELFF
TRBD2	TRBV30	many	TRBJ2-1	TGTGCCTGGACTAGCGGGGTATACAATGAGCAGTTCTTC	CAWTSGVYNEQFF
.	TRBV7-2	many	TRBJ2-1	TGTGCCAGCAGCTTCGAGCTATACATAAACAATGAGCAGTTCTTC	CASSFELYINNEQFF
.	TRBV7-9	.	TRBJ2-1	TGTGCCAGCAGCTTGACAGGTTCCAAACCTGAGCAGTTCTTC	CASSLTGSKPEQFF
TRBD1	TRBV7-9	many	TRBJ2-4	TGTGCCAGCGCATCCGACAGGGGGGTAGACATTCAGTACTTC	CASASDRGVDIQYF
.	TRBV5-1	many	TRBJ2-1	TGCGCCAGCAGAACTGACTTCAGCTCCTACAATGAGCAGTTCTTC	CASRTDFSSYNEQFF
.	TRBV29-1	many	TRBJ2-5	TGCAGCGTTGGAAGGAACCTTGGGGAGACCCAGTACTTC	CSVGRNLGETQYF
TRBD2	TRBV7-3	few	TRBJ2-2	TGTGCCAGCAGCTCAGAGCGGGGGGTGAACACCGGGGAGCTGTTTTTT	CASSSERGVNTGELFF
TRBD1	TRBV7-2	many	TRBJ1-2	TGTGCCAGCAGCTCAGAACCGGGACAGGGGAACTATGGCTACACCTTC	CASSSEPGQGNYGYTF
.	TRBV11-2	many	TRBJ1-3	TGTGCCAGCAGCACCAGACAAGTCGGGGACACCATATATTTT	CASSTRQVGDTIYF
.	TRBV11-2	.	TRBJ2-7	TGTGCCAGCAGCCCTAATAGGGAGAGGACCGAGCAGTACTTC	CASSPNRERTEQYF
.	TRBV7-2	few	TRBJ2-2	TGTGCCAGCAGCTCCCGGGTGGAGTACACCGGGGAGCTGTTTTTT	CASSSRVEYTGELFF
.	TRBV9	many	TRBJ2-7	TGTGCCAGCAGCCCAGTTGGCGGATCCTACGAGCAGTACTTC	CASSPVGGSYEQYF